This T cell receptor beta chain was sequenced for a study of human CD8 memory T cell subsets. Comment on this clonotype: Its cognate antigen is unknown.

This CDR3 region has 13 residues. Germline CDR1 SGHRS, CDR2 YFSETQ. Study-wide points: T cells showing similarly high diversity were the stem-like memory and precursor exhausted cells, not the effector memory cells. Apart from T cell receptor beta chains, no chains were sequenced in the study.

TSTEM cells were defined as CCR7+ PD-1- TIGIT- CD8+ memory cells. Total CD8+ T cells were enriched by negative magnetic separation. Construction of TCR beta libraries was accomplished by means of UMI-labeled 5' RACE. TCRdb re-called the 5' RACE reads and gives one entry per CDR3 protein, without DNA. Its listing shows some 10,000 distinct CDR3 sequences. This TCR was sampled from a human donor in good health. The genes are TRBV5-1 and TRBJ2-7; checking the TCRdb D call of TRBD2 is not possible without DNA. What was sequenced was CD8+ stem-like memory T cells (TSCM and TCM) sorted from PBMCs. Subset of the sample: stem-like memory CD8 T cells (TSTEM), CCR7+ PD-1- TIGIT-. The CDR3 loop is CASSLGAPYEQYF.